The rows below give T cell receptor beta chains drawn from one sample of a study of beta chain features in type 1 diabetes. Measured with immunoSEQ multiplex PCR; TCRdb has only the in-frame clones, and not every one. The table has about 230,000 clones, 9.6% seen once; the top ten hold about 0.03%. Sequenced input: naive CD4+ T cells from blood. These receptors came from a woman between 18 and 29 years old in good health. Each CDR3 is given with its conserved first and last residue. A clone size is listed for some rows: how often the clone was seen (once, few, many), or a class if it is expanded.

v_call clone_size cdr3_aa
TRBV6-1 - CASNGEGTDTQYF
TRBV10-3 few CAIRRGADTGELFF
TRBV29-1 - CSVDSGQAGYGYTF
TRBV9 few CASSADGGSANEQFF
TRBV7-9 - CASSLTGAEETQYF
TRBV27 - CASRPDRARYEQYF
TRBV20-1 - CRPTGNTEAFF
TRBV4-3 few CASSQDYGDYEQYF
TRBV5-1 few CASSLAEVMGTEAFF
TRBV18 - CASSPLTGRAAGELFF
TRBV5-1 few CASGGGKAGAYEQYF
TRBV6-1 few CASSSRQGDEKLFF
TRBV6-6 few CASSLGVRADEQYF
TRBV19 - CASSPGDYGYTF
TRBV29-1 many CSDGGTEAFF
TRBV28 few CASTLRGYGYTF
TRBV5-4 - CASSLDPDRVAYEQYF
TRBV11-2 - CASSTRTSGTYNEQFF
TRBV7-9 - CASSLEEPDTQYF
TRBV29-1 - CSVGGSWASTDTQYF
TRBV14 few CASSPGLAVLAKNIQYF
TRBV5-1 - CASSWGGASYEQYF
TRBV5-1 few CASSLTASGIGSYNEQFF
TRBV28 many CASSLRETEAFF
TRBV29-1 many CSVDEVTDTQYF
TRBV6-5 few CASGLRIGAGELFF
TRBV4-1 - CASSQFQGVGKLFF
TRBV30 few CAWSVLKAGNTIYF
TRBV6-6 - CASRDAGGGLNEQYF
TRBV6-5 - CASSHRDRGYNEQFF
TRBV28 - CASAQGVRNYGYTF